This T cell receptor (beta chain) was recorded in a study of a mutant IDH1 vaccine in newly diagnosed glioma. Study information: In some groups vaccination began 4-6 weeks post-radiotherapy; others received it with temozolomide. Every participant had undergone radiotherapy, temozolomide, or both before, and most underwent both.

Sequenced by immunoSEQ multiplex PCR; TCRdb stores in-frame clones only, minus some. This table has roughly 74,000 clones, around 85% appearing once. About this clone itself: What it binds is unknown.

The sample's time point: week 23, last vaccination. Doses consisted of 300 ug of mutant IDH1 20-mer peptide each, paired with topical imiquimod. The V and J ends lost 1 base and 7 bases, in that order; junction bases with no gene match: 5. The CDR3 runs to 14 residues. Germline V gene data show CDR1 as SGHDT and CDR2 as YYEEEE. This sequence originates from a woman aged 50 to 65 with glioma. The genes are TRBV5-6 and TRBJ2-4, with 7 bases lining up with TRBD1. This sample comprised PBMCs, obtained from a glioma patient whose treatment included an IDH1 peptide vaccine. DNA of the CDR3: TGTGCCAGCAGCTTGACAGGGGTAGGGAACATTCAGTACTTC. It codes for CASSLTGVGNIQYF.